Below, 11 T cell receptor beta chains from the same sample are listed, as sequenced in a study of molecular identifiers for immune sequencing clone quantification. Via MiXCR, TCRdb re-called the PCR reads, giving one row per CDR3 protein. The sample records over 550,000 distinct CDR3 sequences, 25% being singletons. What was sequenced was naive CD8+ T cells from blood, with Jurkat cell RNA spiked in. Subset given: FACS-sorted CD8+CD4-CCR7+CD45RA+ naive T cells. These receptors were taken from a human donor in good health. Some libraries in this study had Jurkat cell RNA spiked in.

This clonotype came up many times. The chain is built from TRBV3-1 and TRBJ2-3; 10 nucleotides agree with TRBD2. J lost 5 bases, V lost 4 bases, and 9 bases had no gene match. This CDR3 is 16 amino acids long. The germline CDR1 and CDR2 sequences are LGHDT and YNNKEL (reference sequence). The CDR3 DNA is TGTGCCAGCAGCCGAGAAGCGGGGGGGCCCGGAGATACGCAGTATTTT. It encodes CASSREAGGPGDTQYF.

A few counts support this clonotype. J is TRBJ1-2 and V is TRBV12-3 or TRBV12-4; the match to TRBD1 covers 9 bases. J gave up 4 bases and V 4 bases, and 7 bases lay outside the gene matches. The CDR3 has 15 amino acids. The DNA of the CDR3 is TGTGCCAGCAGTTCCCACAGGGGGCAGGGCTATGGCTACACCTTC. Its translation: CASSSHRGQGYGYTF.

At least ten counts were recorded for this clonotype. The chain recombines TRBV4-1 with TRBJ1-5; D may be TRBD1 (5 bases). The CDR3 extends over 17 amino acids. V was clipped by 4 bases and J by 3 bases, with 19 bases between them. CDR1 and CDR2 from the germline V gene are MGHRA and YSYEKL. The CDR3 nucleotides read TGCGCCAGCAGCCCAGGGCCAGGACCCGAATTCAATCAGCCCCAGCATTTT. It specifies CASSPGPGPEFNQPQHF.

This clonotype has ten or more counts. The V and J genes are TRBV4-3 and TRBJ2-5; TRBD2 might be the D (6 bases). Germline V lookup: CDR1 LGHNA, CDR2 YSLEER. With 0 bases removed from V and 2 bases from J, the gap between germline ends came to 13 bases. The CDR3 runs 16 residues. The CDR3 DNA sequence: TGCGCCAGCAGCCAAGATCGGGTAGCGGCGCAAGAGACCCAGTACTTC. It yields the protein CASSQDRVAAQETQYF.

This clonotype was seen ten or more times. This rearrangement joins TRBV28 to TRBJ2-3; 8 positions agree with TRBD2. This CDR3 region has 13 residues. CDR1 is MDHEN and CDR2 is SYDVKM in the germline V gene. V shed 5 bases and J 7 bases; nucleotides not matched to a gene: 5. Here the CDR3 reads CASSPLAGNTQYF. The CDR3 DNA reads as TGTGCCAGCAGTCCTCTAGCGGGCAATACGCAGTATTTT.

Ten or more counts support this clonotype. This rearrangement joins TRBV2 to TRBJ1-2, with D unresolved. Per the germline V gene, CDR1 is SNHLY and CDR2 is FYNNEI. V was clipped by 3 bases and J by 5 bases, with 10 bases between them. The CDR3 loop spans 13 amino acids. The CDR3 region has the DNA TGTGCCAGCAGTGATATTACAGAGTATGGCTACACCTTC. The encoded protein is CASSDITEYGYTF.

V is TRBV4-3 and J is TRBJ2-2, with TRBD2 matching 9 bases. Germline CDR1 and CDR2: LGHNA and YSLEER. V shed 4 bases and J 1 base; nucleotides not matched to a gene: 10. The length of the CDR3 is 18 residues. The DNA for the CDR3 is TGCGCCAGCAGCCGAATAGGCGGACTAGCGAGGAACACCGGGGAGCTGTTTTTT. Translation: CASSRIGGLARNTGELFF.

At least ten counts were recorded for this clonotype. This chain's CDR3 is CASSTLAKNIQYF. The CDR3 region has the DNA TGTGCCAGCAGTACTCTAGCCAAAAACATTCAGTACTTC. The chain has TRBV27 and TRBJ2-4; D gene ambiguous. CDR1 and CDR2 from the germline V gene are MNHEY and SMNVEV (reference sequence). Trimming removed 5 bases at V and 0 bases at J, with 5 bases between. The CDR3 is 13 residues long.

This clonotype was counted only a few times. The V and J genes are TRBV7-6 and TRBJ1-5; the match to TRBD1 covers 8 bases. The germline V gene encodes CDR1 SGHVS and CDR2 FNYEAQ. V dropped 5 bases and J dropped 5; count of bases not matched to a gene: 5. The CDR3 totals 14 residues. The CDR3 reads CASSAGGPYQPQHF. Here the CDR3 DNA reads TGTGCCAGCAGCGCAGGGGGCCCCTATCAGCCCCAGCATTTT.

As concerns this clonotype: A read error is possible here, since a much larger clone lies one base away. The J gene is TRBJ2-5, the V gene TRBV6-5, with 9 bases matching TRBD1. This CDR3 contains 15 residues. CDR1 is MNHEY and CDR2 is SVGAGI in the germline V gene. The CDR3: CASTKDRGGQETQHF. CDR3 nucleotides: TGTGCCAGCACCAAGGACAGGGGAGGGCAAGAGACCCAGCACTTC.

On this clonotype itself: This could be a read error, since a much larger clone is one nucleotide away. This chain connects TRBV28 to TRBJ1-5; 9 positions match TRBD1. This CDR3 has 15 residues. Looked up from germline, CDR1 is MDHEN and CDR2 is SYDVKM. The CDR3 spells CASSISGQGNPPQHF. The CDR3 bases are TGTGCCAGCAGTATTTCCGGACAGGGGAATCCGCCCCAGCATTTT.